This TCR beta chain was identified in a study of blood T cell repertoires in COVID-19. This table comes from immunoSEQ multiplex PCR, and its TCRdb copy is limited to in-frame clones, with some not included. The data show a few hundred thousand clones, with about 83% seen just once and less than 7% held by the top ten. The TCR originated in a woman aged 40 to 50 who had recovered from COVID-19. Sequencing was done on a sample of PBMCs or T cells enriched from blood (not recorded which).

The CDR3 region has the DNA TGTGCCAGCTCAACGGACGGGGGGGAGACCCAGTACTTC. It codes for CASSTDGGETQYF. The rearrangement uses TRBV18 and TRBJ2-5, with 7 bases aligning to TRBD2. The J segment lost 5 bases and the V segment lost 5 bases, leaving 5 bases of the junction unmatched. CDR1 KGHSH and CDR2 LQKENI come from the germline V gene. The CDR3 runs to 13 residues.